This T cell receptor beta chain stems from a study of cytomegalovirus exposure and HLA in healthy donors. A word on this clone: Antigen specificity is unknown.

The ends were cut back, 5 bases at V and 4 bases at J, with 14 bases in the middle. This CDR3 spans 14 amino acids. CDR1 is MDHEN and CDR2 is SYDVKM in the germline V gene. The study's findings and limits: Researchers reported in a later analysis that a missense DCLRE1C variant was tied to TCR beta V- and J-gene trimming. Most TCR beta V segments were productive about 90% or about 30% of the time in an earlier analysis.

13 Jbeta primers and 60 Vbeta primers were used for the PCR. Sequencing used immunoSEQ multiplex PCR; TCRdb keeps in-frame clones, though not all of them. The data show about 92,000 clones, over 70% seen once. This chain links TRBV28 with TRBJ1-1; perhaps TRBD1 as D (6 bases). The sequenced sample was PBMCs. This receptor was identified in a girl aged 2-10 years in good health and CMV-seropositive. The CDR3 sequence is CASSAPQGFTEAFF. The CDR3 region has the DNA TGTGCCAGCAGTGCCCCTCAGGGGTTCACTGAAGCTTTCTTT.